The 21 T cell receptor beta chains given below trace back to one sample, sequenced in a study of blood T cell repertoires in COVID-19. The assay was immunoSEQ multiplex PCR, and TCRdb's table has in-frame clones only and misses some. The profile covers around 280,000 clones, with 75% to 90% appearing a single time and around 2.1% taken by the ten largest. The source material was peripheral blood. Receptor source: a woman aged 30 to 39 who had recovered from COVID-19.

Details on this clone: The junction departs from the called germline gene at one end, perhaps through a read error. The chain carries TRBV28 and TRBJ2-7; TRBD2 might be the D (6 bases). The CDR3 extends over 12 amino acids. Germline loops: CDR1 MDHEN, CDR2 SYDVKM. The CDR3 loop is CARRRAAYEQYF. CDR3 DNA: TGTGCCCGCAGGAGGGCTGCCTACGAGCAGTACTTC.

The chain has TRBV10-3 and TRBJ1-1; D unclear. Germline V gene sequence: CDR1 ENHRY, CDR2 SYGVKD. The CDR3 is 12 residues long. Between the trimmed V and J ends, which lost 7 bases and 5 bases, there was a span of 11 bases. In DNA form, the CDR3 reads TGTGCCATCATGGCAGGCGGGACTGAAGCTTTCTTT. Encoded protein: CAIMAGGTEAFF.

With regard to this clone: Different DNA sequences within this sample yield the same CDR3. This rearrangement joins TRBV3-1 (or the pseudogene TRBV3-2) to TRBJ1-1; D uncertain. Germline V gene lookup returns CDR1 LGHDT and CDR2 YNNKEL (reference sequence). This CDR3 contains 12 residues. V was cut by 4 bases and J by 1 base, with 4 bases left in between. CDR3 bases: TGTGCCAGCAGCCCCAGGAACACTGAAGCTTTCTTT. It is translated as CASSPRNTEAFF.

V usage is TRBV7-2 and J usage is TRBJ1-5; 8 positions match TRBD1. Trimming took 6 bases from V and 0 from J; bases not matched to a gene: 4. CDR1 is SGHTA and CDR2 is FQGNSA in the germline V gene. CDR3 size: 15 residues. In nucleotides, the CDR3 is TGTGCCAGCAGATGGGACAGGAATAGCAATCAGCCCCAGCATTTT. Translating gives CASRWDRNSNQPQHF.

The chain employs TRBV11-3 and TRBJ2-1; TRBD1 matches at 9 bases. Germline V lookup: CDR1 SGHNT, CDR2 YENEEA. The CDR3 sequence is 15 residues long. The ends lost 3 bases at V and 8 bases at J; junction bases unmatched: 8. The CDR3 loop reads CASSLGQGKVDEQFF. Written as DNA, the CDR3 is TGTGCCAGCAGCTTGGGACAGGGTAAGGTCGATGAGCAGTTCTTC.

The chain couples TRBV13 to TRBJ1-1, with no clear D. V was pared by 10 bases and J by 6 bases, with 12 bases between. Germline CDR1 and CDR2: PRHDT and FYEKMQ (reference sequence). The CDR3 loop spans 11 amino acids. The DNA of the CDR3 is TGTGCCACCTTTGAGGGCGCTGAAGCTTTCTTT. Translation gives CATFEGAEAFF. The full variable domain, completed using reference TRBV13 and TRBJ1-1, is AAGVIQSPRHLIKEKRETATLKCYPIPRHDTVYWYQQGPGQDPQFLISFYEKMQSDKGSIPDRFSAQQFSDYHSELNMSSLELGDSALYFCATFEGAEAFFGQGTRLTVV.

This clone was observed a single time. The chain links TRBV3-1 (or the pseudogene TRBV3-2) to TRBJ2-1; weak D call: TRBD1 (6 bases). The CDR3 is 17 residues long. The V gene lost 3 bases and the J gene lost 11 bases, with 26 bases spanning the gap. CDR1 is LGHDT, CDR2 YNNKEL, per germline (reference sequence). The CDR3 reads CASSQDRSSTVTMKQFF. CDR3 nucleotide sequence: TGTGCCAGCAGCCAGGACAGATCGTCGACCGTTACAATGAAGCAGTTCTTC.

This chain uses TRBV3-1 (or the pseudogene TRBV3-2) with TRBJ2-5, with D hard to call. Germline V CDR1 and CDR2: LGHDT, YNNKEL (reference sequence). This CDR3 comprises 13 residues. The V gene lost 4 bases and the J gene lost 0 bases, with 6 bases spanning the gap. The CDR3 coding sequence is TGTGCCAGCAGCCGGCCCGACCAAGAGACCCAGTACTTC. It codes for CASSRPDQETQYF.

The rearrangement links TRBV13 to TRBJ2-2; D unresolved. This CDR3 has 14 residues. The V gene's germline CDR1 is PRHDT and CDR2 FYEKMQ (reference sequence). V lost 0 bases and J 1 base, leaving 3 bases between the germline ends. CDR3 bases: TGTGCCAGCAGCTTAGGCCGGAACACCGGGGAGCTGTTTTTT. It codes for CASSLGRNTGELFF.

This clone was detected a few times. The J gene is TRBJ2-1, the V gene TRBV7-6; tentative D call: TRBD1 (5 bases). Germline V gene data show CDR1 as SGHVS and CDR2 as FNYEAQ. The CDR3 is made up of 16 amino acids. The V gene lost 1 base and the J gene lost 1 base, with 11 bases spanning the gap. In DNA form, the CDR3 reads TGTGCCAGCAGCTTAGGAGATGCAGGGTCCTACAATGAGCAGTTCTTC. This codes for CASSLGDAGSYNEQFF.

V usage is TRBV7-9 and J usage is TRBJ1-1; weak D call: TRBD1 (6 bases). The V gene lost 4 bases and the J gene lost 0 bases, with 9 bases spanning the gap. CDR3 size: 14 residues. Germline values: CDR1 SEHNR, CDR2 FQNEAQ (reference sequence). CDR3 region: CASSSGHMNTEAFF. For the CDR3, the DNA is TGTGCCAGCAGCTCGGGACACATGAACACTGAAGCTTTCTTT.

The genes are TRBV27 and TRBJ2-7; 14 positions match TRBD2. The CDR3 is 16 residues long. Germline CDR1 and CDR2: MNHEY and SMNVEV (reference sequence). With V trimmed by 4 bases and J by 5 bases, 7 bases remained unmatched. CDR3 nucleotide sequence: TGTGCCAGCAGTTCAGCCGGGACTAGCGGGAGCCACGAGCAGTACTTC. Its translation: CASSSAGTSGSHEQYF.

Written as DNA, the CDR3 is TGTGCCAGCAGTGAAGCGCAGGGCATCTATGGCTACACCTTC. This gives the protein CASSEAQGIYGYTF. The rearrangement uses TRBV2 and TRBJ1-2; possibly TRBD1 for D (5 bases). Trimming pared 0 bases from V and 4 bases from J, leaving 9 bases between. Germline-derived CDR1 and CDR2 are SNHLY and FYNNEI. CDR3 length: 14 residues.

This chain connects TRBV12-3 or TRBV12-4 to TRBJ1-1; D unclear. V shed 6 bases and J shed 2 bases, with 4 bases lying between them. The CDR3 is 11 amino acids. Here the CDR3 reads CASRTNTEAFF. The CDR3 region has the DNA TGTGCCAGCAGGACAAACACTGAAGCTTTCTTT.

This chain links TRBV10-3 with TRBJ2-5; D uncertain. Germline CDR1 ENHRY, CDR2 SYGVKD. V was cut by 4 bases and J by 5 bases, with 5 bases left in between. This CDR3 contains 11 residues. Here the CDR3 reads CAISVRETQYF. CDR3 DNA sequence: TGTGCCATCAGTGTCAGGGAGACCCAGTACTTC.

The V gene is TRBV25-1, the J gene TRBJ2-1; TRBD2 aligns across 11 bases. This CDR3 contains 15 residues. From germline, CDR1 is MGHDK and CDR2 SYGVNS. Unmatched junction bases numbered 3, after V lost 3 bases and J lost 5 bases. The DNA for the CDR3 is TGTGCCAGCAGTGATCCGGGACTAGCGGACAATGAGCAGTTCTTC. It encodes CASSDPGLADNEQFF.

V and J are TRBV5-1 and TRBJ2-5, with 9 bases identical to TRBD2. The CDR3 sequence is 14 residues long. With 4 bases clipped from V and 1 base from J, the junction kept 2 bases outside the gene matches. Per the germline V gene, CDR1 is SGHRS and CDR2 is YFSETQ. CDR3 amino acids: CASSGGGVQETQYF. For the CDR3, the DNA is TGCGCCAGCAGCGGCGGGGGGGTCCAAGAGACCCAGTACTTC.

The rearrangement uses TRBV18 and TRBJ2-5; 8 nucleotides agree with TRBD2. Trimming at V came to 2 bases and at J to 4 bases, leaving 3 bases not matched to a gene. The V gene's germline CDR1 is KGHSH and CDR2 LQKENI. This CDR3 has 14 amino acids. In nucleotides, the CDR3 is TGTGCCAGCTCACCAGGCGGGGGGCCAGAGACCCAGTACTTC. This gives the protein CASSPGGGPETQYF.

The CDR3 DNA sequence: TGTGCCAGCAGGGCCTACAGGACCCTTAACTATGGCTACACCTTC. Translating gives CASRAYRTLNYGYTF. The genes are TRBV6-5 and TRBJ1-2; D perhaps matches TRBD1 (5 bases). CDR1 is MNHEY and CDR2 is SVGAGI in the germline V gene. CDR3 length: 15 residues. Trimming left V 6 bases short and J 1 base short, with 15 bases between.

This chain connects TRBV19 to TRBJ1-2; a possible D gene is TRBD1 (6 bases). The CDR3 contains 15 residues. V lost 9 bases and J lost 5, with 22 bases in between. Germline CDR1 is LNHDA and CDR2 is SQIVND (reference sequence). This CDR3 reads CASRQAGAEFYGYTF. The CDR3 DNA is TGTGCCAGCAGACAGGCGGGGGCGGAGTTTTATGGCTACACCTTC.

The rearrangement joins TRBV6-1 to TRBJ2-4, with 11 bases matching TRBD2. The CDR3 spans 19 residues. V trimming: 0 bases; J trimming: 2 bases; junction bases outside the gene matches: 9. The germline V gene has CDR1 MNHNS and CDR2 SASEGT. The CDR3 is CASSEAGTSGSVSKNIQYF. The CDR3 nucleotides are TGTGCCAGCAGTGAAGCAGGAACTAGCGGGAGTGTGTCCAAAAACATTCAGTACTTC.